This is a list of T cell receptor beta chains from one sample in a study of OX40 agonist ivuxolimab in advanced cancers. This table comes from immunoSEQ multiplex PCR, and its TCRdb copy is limited to in-frame clones, with some not included. Of 55,000 to 85,000 clones in the sample, roughly nine tenths were seen once. Sequences were derived from CD4+ or CD8+ T cells sorted from blood, sampled in a trial of the OX40 agonist ivuxolimab. Source of these receptors: an adult with an advanced solid tumor such as melanoma, head and neck, liver or kidney cancer. The CDR3 runs from the conserved cysteine through the conserved F or W. A D gene is named only where the DNA matches it firmly. Size tells how often a clone was seen (once, few, many) or the class of an expanded clone, and some rows leave it out.

j_call clone_size v_call d_call cdr3_nt cdr3_aa
TRBJ2-3 - TRBV7-2 - TGTGCCAGCAGCCCGAGTCCCGCAGGCACAGATACGCAGTATTTT CASSPSPAGTDTQYF
TRBJ2-7 - TRBV27 - TGTGCCAGCAGCTCCTTCCGAGGCTACGAGCAGTACTTC CASSSFRGYEQYF
TRBJ2-1 - TRBV19 - TGTGCCAGTAGTGTGCTGCCGGGACCTTACTTTTACAATGAGCAGTTCTTC CASSVLPGPYFYNEQFF
TRBJ2-7 - TRBV2 TRBD2 TGTGCCAGCGGCGGACTAGCGGGAGCCTACGAGCAGTACTTC CASGGLAGAYEQYF
TRBJ2-7 - TRBV9 - TGTGCCAGCAGCGTAGCTACAGGCAGCTCCTACGAGCAGTACTTC CASSVATGSSYEQYF
TRBJ2-7 once TRBV6-1 - TGTGCCAGCAGCGAAGGGATCCGCTCCTACGAGCAGTACTTC CASSEGIRSYEQYF
TRBJ2-3 - TRBV11-2 TRBD2 TGTGCCAGCAGCTTAGGCGCTAGCGGGAGCACAGATACGCAGTATTTT CASSLGASGSTDTQYF
TRBJ2-2 - TRBV7-6 TRBD1 TGTGCCAGCAGCTCGACAGGGCTCACCGGGGAGCTGTTTTTT CASSSTGLTGELFF
TRBJ2-1 - TRBV7-9 - TGTGCCAGCAGCTCGATCTGGGTTCACAATGAGCAGTTCTTC CASSSIWVHNEQFF
TRBJ2-1 few TRBV5-6 - TGTGCCAGCAGGCCCTGGGGGGGCCTCTACAATGAGCAGTTCTTC CASRPWGGLYNEQFF
TRBJ2-5 - TRBV9 - TGTGCCAGCAGCTCCCCGGAGAGGGGATGGCAAGAGACCCAGTACTTC CASSSPERGWQETQYF